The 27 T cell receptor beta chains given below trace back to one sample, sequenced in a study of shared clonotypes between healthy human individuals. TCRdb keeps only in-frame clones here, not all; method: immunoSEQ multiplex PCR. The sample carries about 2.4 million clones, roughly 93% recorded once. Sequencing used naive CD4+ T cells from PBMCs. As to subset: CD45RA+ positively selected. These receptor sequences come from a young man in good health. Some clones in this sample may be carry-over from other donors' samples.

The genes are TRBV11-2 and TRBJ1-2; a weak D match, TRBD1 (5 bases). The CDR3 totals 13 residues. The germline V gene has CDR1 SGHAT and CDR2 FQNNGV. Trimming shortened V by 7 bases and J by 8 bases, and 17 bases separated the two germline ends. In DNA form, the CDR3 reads TGTGCCAGCACCACTCTCCAGGGTCCCGGCTACACCTTC. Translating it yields CASTTLQGPGYTF.

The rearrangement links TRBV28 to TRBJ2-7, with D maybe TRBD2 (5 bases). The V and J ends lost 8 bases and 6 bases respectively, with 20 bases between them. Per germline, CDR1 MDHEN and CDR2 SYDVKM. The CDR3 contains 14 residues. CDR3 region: CASRDGRSWGEQYF. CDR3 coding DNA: TGTGCCAGCCGGGATGGGCGGTCCTGGGGCGAGCAGTACTTC.

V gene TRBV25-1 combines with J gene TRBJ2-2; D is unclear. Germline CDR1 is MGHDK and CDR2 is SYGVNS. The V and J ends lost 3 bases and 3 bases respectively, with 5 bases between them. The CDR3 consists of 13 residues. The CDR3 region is CASSDGYTGELFF. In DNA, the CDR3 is TGTGCCAGCAGTGATGGTTACACCGGGGAGCTGTTTTTT.

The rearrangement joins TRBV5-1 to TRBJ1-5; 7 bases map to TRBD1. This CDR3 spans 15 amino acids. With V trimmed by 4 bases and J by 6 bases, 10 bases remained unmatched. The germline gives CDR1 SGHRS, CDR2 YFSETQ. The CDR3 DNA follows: TGCGCCAGCAGCGTAACAGGGGATGGTGCTCAGCCCCAGCATTTT. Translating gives CASSVTGDGAQPQHF. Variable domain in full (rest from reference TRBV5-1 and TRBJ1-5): KAGVTQTPRYLIKTRGQQVTLSCSPISGHRSVSWYQQTPGQGLQFLFEYFSETQRNKGNFPGRFSGRQFSNSRSEMNVSTLELGDSALYLCASSVTGDGAQPQHFGDGTRLSIL.

For the CDR3, the DNA is TGTGCCAGCAGCTTAAGGTGGGGACTTTCCTACGAGCAGTACTTC. Translated, it gives CASSLRWGLSYEQYF. The chain uses TRBV7-2 and TRBJ2-7; tentative D call: TRBD2 (6 bases). The germline V gene has CDR1 SGHTA and CDR2 FQGNSA. This CDR3 spans 15 amino acids. The V gene lost 2 bases and the J gene lost 1 base, with 12 bases spanning the gap.

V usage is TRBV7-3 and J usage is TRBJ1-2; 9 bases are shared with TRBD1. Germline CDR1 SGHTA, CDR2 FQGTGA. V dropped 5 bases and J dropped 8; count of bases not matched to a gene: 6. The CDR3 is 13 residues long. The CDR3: CASSPGTGRGYTF. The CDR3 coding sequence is TGTGCCAGCAGCCCTGGGACAGGGAGAGGCTACACCTTC. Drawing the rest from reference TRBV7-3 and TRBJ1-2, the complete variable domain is GAGVSQTPSNKVTEKGKYVELRCDPISGHTALYWYRQSLGQGPEFLIYFQGTGAADDSGLPNDRFFAVRPEGSVSTLKIQRTERGDSAVYLCASSPGTGRGYTFGSGTRLTVV.

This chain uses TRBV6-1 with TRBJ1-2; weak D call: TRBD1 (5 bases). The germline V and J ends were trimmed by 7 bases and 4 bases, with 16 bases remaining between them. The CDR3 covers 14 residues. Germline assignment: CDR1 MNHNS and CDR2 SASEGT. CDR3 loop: CASTLGGDRYGYTF. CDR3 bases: TGTGCCAGCACTTTGGGGGGGGACCGCTATGGCTACACCTTC.

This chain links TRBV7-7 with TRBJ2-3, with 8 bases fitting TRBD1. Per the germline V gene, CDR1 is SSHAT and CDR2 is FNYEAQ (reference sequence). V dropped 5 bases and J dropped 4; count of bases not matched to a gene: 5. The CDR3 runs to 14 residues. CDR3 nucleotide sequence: TGTGCCAGCAGCCCCGGGACAGGCGCAGATACGCAGTATTTT. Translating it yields CASSPGTGADTQYF. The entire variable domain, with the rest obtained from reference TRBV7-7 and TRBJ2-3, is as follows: GAGVSQSPRYKVTKRGQDVTLRCDPISSHATLYWYQQALGQGPEFLTYFNYEAQPDKSGLPSDRFSAERPEGSISTLTIQRTEQRDSAMYRCASSPGTGADTQYFGPGTRLTVL.

The CDR3: CASSSGVSGRAIYEQFF. DNA of the CDR3: TGTGCCAGTAGTTCTGGGGTAAGCGGGAGGGCCATTTATGAGCAGTTCTTC. The chain has TRBV19 and TRBJ2-1; 10 positions match TRBD2. This CDR3 region has 17 residues. J gave up 8 bases and V 5 bases, and 15 bases lay outside the gene matches. Germline loops: CDR1 LNHDA, CDR2 SQIVND (reference sequence).

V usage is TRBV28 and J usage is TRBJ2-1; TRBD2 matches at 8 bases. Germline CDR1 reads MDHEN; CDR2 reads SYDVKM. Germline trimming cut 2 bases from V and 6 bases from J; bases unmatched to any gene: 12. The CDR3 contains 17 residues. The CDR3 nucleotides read TGTGCCAGCAGTTTACAATCGGGGGGGGCAGTTACCAATGAGCAGTTCTTC. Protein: CASSLQSGGAVTNEQFF.

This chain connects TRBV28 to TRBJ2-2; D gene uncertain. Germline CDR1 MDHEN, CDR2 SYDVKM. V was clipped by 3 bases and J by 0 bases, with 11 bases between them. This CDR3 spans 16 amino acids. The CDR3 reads CASSFLRGANTGELFF. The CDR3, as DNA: TGTGCCAGCAGTTTCCTGAGAGGCGCGAACACCGGGGAGCTGTTTTTT. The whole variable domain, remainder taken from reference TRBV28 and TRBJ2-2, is DVKVTQSSRYLVKRTGEKVFLECVQDMDHENMFWYRQDPGLGLRLIYFSYDVKMKEKGDIPEGYSVSREKKERFSLILESASTNQTSMYLCASSFLRGANTGELFFGEGSRLTVL.

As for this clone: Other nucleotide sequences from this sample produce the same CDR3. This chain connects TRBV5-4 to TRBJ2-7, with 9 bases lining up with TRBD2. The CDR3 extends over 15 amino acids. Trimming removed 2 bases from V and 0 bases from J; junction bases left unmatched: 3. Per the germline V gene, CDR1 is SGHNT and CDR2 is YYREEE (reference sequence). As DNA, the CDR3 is TGTGCCAGCAGCTTAGCGGGAGGAATCTCCTACGAGCAGTACTTC. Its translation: CASSLAGGISYEQYF.

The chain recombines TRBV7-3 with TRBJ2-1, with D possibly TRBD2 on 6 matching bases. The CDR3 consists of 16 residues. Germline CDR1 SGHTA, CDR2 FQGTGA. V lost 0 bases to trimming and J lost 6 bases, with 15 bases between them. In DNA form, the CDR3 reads TGTGCCAGCAGCTTAACTCCTAGCGTGATCCCCAATGAGCAGTTCTTC. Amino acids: CASSLTPSVIPNEQFF.

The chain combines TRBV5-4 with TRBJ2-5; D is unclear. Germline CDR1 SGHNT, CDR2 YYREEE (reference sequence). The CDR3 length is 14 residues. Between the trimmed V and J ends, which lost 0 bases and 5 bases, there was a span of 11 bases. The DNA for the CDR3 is TGTGCCAGCAGCTTGGTGACGGGTGGCGAGACCCAGTACTTC. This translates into CASSLVTGGETQYF.

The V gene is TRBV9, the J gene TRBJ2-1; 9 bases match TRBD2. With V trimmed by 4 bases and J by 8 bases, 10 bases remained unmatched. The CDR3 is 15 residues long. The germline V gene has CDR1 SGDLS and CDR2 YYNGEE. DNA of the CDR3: TGTGCCAGCAGCCCCGGGCTAGCGGGAATTTATGAGCAGTTCTTC. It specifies CASSPGLAGIYEQFF. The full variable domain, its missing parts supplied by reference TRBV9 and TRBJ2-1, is DSGVTQTPKHLITATGQRVTLRCSPRSGDLSVYWYQQSLDQGLQFLIQYYNGEERAKGNILERFSAQQFPDLHSELNLSSLELGDSALYFCASSPGLAGIYEQFFGPGTRLTVL.

This CDR3 is CASSLGISGPNNEQFF. The CDR3, as DNA: TGTGCCAGCAGCTTAGGTATTAGCGGGCCGAACAATGAGCAGTTCTTC. V gene TRBV11-3 combines with J gene TRBJ2-1, with 7 bases that match TRBD2. Losses at the gene ends were 1 base for V and 5 bases for J; bases not matched to a gene: 8. Germline V gene sequence: CDR1 SGHNT, CDR2 YENEEA. This CDR3 has 16 amino acids.

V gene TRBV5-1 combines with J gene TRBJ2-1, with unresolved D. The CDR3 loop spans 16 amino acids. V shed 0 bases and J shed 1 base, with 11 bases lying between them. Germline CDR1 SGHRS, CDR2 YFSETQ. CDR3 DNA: TGCGCCAGCAGCTTGGTTTGGTCCCAGTCCTACAATGAGCAGTTCTTC. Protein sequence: CASSLVWSQSYNEQFF. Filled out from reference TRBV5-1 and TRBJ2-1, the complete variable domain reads KAGVTQTPRYLIKTRGQQVTLSCSPISGHRSVSWYQQTPGQGLQFLFEYFSETQRNKGNFPGRFSGRQFSNSRSEMNVSTLELGDSALYLCASSLVWSQSYNEQFFGPGTRLTVL.

In DNA form, the CDR3 reads TGTGCCAGCAGTTTGGCGGGGGAAATAGGAGAGACCCAGTACTTC. Its protein is CASSLAGEIGETQYF. The chain links TRBV27 to TRBJ2-5, with 7 bases aligning to TRBD2. Germline V lookup: CDR1 MNHEY, CDR2 SMNVEV (reference sequence). V shed 3 bases, J shed 4 bases, and the junction held 8 bases outside the gene matches. The CDR3 sequence is 15 residues long.

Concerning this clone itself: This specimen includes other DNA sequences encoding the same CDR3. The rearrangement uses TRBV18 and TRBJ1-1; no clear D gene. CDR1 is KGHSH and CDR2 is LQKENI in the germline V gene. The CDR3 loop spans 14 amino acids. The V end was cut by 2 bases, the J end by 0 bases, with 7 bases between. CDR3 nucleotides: TGTGCCAGCTCACCATTGGCGGTGAACACTGAAGCTTTCTTT. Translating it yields CASSPLAVNTEAFF.

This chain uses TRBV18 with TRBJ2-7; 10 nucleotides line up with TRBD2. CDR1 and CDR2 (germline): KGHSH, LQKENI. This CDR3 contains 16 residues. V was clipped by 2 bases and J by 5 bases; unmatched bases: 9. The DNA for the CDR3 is TGTGCCAGCTCACCAGGCAGACTAGCGGGCCTCGACGAGCAGTACTTC. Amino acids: CASSPGRLAGLDEQYF. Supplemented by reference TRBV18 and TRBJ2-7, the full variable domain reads NAGVMQNPRHLVRRRGQEARLRCSPMKGHSHVYWYRQLPEEGLKFMVYLQKENIIDESGMPKERFSAEFPKEGPSILRIQQVVRGDSAAYFCASSPGRLAGLDEQYFGPGTRLTVT.

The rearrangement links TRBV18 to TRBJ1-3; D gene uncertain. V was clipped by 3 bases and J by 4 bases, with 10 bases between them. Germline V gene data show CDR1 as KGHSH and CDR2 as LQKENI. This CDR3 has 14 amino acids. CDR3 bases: TGTGCCAGCTCACCTGAGAATGCCGGAAACACCATATATTTT. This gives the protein CASSPENAGNTIYF.

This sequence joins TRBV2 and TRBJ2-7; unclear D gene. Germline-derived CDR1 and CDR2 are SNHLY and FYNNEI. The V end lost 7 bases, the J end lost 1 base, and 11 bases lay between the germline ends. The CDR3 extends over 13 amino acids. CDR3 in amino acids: CASTFGRSYEQYF. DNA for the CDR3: TGTGCCAGCACCTTCGGCCGGTCCTACGAGCAGTACTTC. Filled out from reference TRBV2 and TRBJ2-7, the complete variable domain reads EPEVTQTPSHQVTQMGQEVILRCVPISNHLYFYWYRQILGQKVEFLVSFYNNEISEKSEIFDDQFSVERPDGSNFTLKIRSTKLEDSAMYFCASTFGRSYEQYFGPGTRLTVT.

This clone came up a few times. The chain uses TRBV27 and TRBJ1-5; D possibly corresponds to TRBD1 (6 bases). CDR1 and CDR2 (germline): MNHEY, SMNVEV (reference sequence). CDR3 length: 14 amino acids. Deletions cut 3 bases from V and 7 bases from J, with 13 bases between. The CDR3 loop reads CASSLGGARQPQHF. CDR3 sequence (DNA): TGTGCCAGCAGTTTGGGGGGGGCGCGGCAGCCCCAGCATTTT.

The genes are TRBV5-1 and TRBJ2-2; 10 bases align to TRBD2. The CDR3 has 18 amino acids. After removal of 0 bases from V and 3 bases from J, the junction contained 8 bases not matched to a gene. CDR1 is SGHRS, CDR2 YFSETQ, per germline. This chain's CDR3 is CASSLGASGRLDTGELFF. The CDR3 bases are TGCGCCAGCAGCTTGGGGGCTAGCGGGAGATTGGACACCGGGGAGCTGTTTTTT. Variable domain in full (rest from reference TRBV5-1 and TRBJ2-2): KAGVTQTPRYLIKTRGQQVTLSCSPISGHRSVSWYQQTPGQGLQFLFEYFSETQRNKGNFPGRFSGRQFSNSRSEMNVSTLELGDSALYLCASSLGASGRLDTGELFFGEGSRLTVL.

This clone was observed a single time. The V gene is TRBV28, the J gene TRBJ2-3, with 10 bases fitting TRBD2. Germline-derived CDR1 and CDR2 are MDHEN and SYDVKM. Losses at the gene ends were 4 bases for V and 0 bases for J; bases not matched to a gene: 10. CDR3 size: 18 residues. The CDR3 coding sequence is TGTGCCAGCAGTTCCCAACCGGGACTAGCGAGAAGCACAGATACGCAGTATTTT. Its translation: CASSSQPGLARSTDTQYF. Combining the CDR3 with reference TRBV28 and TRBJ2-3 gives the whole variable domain DVKVTQSSRYLVKRTGEKVFLECVQDMDHENMFWYRQDPGLGLRLIYFSYDVKMKEKGDIPEGYSVSREKKERFSLILESASTNQTSMYLCASSSQPGLARSTDTQYFGPGTRLTVL.

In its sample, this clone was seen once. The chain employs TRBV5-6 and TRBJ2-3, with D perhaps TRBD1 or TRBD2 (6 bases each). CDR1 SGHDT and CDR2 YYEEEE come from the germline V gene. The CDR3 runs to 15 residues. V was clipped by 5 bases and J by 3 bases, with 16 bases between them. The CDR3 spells CASRSNGGPTDTQYF. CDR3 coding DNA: TGTGCCAGCAGGTCGAACGGGGGCCCAACAGATACGCAGTATTTT.

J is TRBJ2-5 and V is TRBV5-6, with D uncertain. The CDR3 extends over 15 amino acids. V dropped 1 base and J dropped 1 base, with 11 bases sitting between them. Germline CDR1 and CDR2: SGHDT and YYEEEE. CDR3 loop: CASSLYSTIQETQYF. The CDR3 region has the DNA TGTGCCAGCAGCTTGTACAGCACTATCCAAGAGACCCAGTACTTC.